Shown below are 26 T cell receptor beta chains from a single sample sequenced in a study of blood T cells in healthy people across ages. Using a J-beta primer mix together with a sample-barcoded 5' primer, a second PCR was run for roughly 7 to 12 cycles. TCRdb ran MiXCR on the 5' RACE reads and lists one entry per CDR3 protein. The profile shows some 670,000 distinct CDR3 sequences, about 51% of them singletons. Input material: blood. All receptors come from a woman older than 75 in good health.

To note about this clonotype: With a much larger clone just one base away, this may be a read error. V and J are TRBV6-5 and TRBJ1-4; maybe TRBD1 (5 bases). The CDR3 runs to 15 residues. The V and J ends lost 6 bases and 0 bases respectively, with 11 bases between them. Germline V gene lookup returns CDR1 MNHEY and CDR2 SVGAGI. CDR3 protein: CASRGTSTTNEKLFF. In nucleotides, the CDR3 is TGTGCCAGCAGGGGGACCAGTACAACTAATGAAAAACTGTTTTTT.

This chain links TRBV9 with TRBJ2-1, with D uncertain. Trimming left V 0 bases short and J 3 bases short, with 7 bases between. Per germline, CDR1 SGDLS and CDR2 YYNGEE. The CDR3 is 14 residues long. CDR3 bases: TGTGCCAGCAGCGTAGATGGGTACTACAATGAGCAGTTCTTC. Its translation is CASSVDGYYNEQFF.

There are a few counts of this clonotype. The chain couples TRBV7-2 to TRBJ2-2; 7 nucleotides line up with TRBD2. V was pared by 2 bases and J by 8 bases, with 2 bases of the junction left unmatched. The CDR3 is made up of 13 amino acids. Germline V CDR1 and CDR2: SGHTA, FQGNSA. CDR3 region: CASSLWEGGELFF. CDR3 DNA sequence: TGTGCCAGCAGCTTATGGGAGGGTGGGGAGCTGTTTTTT.

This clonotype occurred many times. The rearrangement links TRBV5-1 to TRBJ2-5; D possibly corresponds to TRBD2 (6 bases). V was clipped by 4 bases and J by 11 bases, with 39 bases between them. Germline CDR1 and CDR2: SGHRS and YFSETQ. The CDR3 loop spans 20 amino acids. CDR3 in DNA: TGCGCCAGCAGCCCGGGCAACTTAGCGGATCCGATGACGCCGCGTGAAGAGCAGTACTTC. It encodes CASSPGNLADPMTPREEQYF.

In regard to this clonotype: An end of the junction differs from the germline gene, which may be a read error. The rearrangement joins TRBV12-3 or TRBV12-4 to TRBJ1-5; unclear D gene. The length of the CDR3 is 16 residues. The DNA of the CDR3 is TGTGCCGGCAGTTTTGGTCGGGCGACACTTCATCAGCCCCAGCATTTT. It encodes CAGSFGRATLHQPQHF.

CDR3: CASSEYVVRTENNEQFF. The CDR3 DNA is TGTGCCAGCAGTGAATATGTTGTTCGGACAGAAAACAATGAGCAGTTCTTC. The J gene is TRBJ2-1, the V gene TRBV25-1; D may be TRBD1 (6 bases). This CDR3 region has 17 residues. V dropped 0 bases and J dropped 5 bases, with 17 bases sitting between them. Looked up from germline, CDR1 is MGHDK and CDR2 is SYGVNS.

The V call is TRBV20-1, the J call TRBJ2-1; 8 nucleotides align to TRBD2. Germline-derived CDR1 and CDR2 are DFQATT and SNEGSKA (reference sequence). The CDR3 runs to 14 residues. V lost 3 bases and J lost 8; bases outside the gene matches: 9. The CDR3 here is CSASRSGRGDEQFF. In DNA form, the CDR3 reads TGCAGTGCTAGTCGCAGCGGGAGAGGTGATGAGCAGTTCTTC.

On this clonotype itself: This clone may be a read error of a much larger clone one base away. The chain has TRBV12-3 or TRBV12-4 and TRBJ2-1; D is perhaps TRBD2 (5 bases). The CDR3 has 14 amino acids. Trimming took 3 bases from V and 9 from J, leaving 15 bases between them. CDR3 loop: CASSLGLGATEQFF. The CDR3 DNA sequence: TGTGCCAGCAGTTTGGGGTTGGGAGCGACTGAGCAGTTCTTC.

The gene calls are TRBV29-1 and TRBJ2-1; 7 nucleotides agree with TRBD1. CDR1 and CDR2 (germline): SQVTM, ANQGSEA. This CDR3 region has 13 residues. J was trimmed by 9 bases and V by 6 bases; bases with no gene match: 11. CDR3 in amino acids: CSVQRQGNPEQFF. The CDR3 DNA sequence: TGCAGCGTCCAAAGACAGGGTAACCCTGAGCAGTTCTTC.

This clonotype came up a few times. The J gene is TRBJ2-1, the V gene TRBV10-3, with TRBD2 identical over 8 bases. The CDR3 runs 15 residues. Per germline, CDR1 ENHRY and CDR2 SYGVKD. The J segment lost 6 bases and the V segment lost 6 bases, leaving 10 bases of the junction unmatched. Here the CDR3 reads CAIRPIAGIINEQFF. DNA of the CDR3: TGTGCCATCAGGCCAATAGCGGGGATCATCAATGAGCAGTTCTTC.

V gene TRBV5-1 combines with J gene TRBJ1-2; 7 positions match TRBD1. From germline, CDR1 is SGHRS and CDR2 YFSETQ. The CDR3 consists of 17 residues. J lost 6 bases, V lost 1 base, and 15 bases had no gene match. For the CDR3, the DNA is TGCGCCAGCAGCTTGTCTGGACGGCAGGGGGGTTATGATGGCTACACCTTC. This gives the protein CASSLSGRQGGYDGYTF.

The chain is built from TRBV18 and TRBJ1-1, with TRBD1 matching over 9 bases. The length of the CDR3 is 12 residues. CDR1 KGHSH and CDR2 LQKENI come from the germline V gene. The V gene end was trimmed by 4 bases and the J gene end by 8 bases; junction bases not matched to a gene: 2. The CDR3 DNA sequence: TGTGCCAGCTCACGGGACAGGGAAGAAGCTTTCTTT. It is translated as CASSRDREEAFF.

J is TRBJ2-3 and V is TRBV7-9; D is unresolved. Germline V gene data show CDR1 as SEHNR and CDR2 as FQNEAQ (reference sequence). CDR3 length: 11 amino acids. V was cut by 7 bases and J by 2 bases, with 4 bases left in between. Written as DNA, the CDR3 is TGTGCCAGCACGCCCACAGATACGCAGTATTTT. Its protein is CASTPTDTQYF.

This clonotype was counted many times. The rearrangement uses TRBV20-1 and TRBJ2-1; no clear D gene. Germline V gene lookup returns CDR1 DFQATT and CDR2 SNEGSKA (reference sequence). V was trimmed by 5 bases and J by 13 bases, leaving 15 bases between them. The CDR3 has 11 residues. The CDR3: CSAPPGPVQFF. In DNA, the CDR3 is TGCAGTGCTCCGCCGGGCCCTGTTCAGTTCTTC.

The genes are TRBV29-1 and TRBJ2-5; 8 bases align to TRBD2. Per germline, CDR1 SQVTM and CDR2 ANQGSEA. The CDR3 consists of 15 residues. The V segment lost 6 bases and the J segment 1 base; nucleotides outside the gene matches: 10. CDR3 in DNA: TGCAGCGTCGACAGAGGCGGGGGGCGCCAAGAGACCCAGTACTTC. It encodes CSVDRGGGRQETQYF.

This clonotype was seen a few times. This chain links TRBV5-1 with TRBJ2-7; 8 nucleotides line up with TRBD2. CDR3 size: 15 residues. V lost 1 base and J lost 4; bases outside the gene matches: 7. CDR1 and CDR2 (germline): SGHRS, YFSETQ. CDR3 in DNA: TGCGCCAGCAGCTTGACTAGCGGAGTCCAATACGAGCAGTACTTC. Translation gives CASSLTSGVQYEQYF.

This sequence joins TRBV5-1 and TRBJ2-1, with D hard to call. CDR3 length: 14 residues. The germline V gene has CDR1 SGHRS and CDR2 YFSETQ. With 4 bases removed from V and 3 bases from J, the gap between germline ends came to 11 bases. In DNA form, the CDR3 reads TGCGCCAGCAGCGCCTTATTAAGCTACAATGAGCAGTTCTTC. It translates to CASSALLSYNEQFF.

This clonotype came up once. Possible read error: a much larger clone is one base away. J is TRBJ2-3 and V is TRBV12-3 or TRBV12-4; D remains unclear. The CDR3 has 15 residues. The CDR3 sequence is CASSFGRASTDMQYF. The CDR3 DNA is TGTGCCAGCAGTTTTGGACGAGCGAGCACAGATATGCAGTATTTT.

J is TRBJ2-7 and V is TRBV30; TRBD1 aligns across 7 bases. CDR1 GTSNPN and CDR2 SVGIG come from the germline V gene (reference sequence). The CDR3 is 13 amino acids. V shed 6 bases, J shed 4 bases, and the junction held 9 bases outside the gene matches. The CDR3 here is CACTTGWGYEQYF. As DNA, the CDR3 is TGTGCCTGCACGACAGGGTGGGGATACGAGCAGTACTTC. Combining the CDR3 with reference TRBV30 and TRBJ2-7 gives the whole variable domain SQTIHQWPATLVQPVGSPLSLECTVEGTSNPNLYWYRQAAGRGLQLLFYSVGIGQISSEVPQNLSASRPQDRQFILSSKKLLLSDSGFYLCACTTGWGYEQYFGPGTRLTVT.

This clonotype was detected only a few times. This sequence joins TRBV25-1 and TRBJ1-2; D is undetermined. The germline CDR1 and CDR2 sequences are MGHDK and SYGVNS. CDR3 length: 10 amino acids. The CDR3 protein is CAGLGPRYTF. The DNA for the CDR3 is TGTGCGGGTTTAGGGCCGCGCTACACCTTC.

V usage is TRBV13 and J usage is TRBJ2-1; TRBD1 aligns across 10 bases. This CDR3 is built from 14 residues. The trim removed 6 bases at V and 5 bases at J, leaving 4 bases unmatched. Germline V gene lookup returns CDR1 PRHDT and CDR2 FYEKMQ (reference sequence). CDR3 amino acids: CASRRQGAHNEQFF. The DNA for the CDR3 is TGTGCCAGCAGACGACAGGGGGCGCACAATGAGCAGTTCTTC.

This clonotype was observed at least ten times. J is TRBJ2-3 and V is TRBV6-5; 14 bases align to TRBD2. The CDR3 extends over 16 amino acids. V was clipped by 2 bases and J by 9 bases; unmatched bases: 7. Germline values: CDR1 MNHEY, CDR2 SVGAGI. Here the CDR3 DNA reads TGTGCCAGCAGTTACCGGGGACTAGCGGGAGACCCGACGCAGTATTTT. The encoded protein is CASSYRGLAGDPTQYF.

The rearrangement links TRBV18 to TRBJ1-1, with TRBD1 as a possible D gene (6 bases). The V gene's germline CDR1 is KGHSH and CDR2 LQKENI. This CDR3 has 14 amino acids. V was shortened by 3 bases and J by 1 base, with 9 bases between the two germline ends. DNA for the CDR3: TGTGCCAGCTCACCCGCGACAGGGAACACTGAAGCTTTCTTT. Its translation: CASSPATGNTEAFF.

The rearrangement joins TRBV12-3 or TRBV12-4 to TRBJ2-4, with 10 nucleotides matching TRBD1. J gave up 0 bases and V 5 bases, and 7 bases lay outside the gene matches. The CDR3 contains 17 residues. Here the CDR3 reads CASSPFGQGEAKNIQYF. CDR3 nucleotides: TGTGCCAGCAGTCCTTTTGGACAGGGGGAAGCCAAAAACATTCAGTACTTC.

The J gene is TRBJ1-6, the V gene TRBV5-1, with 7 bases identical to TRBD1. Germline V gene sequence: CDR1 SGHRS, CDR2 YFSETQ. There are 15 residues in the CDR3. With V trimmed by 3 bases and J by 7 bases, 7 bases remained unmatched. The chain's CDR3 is CASSSTTGPNSPLHF. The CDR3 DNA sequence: TGCGCCAGCAGCTCCACGACAGGGCCCAATTCACCCCTCCACTTT.

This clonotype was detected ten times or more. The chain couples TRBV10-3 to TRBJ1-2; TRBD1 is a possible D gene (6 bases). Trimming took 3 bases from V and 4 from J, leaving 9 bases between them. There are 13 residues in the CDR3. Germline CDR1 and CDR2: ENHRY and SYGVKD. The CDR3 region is CAISETGSYGYTF. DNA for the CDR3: TGTGCCATCAGTGAAACAGGGAGCTATGGCTACACCTTC.